A single sample is the source of the 2 T cell receptor beta chains below, sequenced in a study of T cells expressing NK-cell markers. From its re-call of the 5' RACE reads, TCRdb lists each CDR3 protein once, without DNA. The sample shows about 450,000 distinct CDR3 sequences, and 6% to 9.5% sits with its ten largest clones. The sequencing sample was made of blood T cells: a sorted CD56 or NKG2C T cell subset, CD4+ or CD8+ T cells, or bulk PBMC T cells (not recorded which). Source of these receptors: a woman aged 18-70 years in good health.

The chain has TRBV3-1 and TRBJ2-4. CDR3 length: 15 residues. Germline values: CDR1 LGHDT, CDR2 YNNKEL (reference sequence). CDR3 sequence reads: CASSLRNSAKNIQYF. Drawing the rest from reference TRBV3-1 and TRBJ2-4, the complete variable domain is DTAVSQTPKYLVTQMGNDKSIKCEQNLGHDTMYWYKQDSKKFLKIMFSYNNKELIINETVPNRFSPKSPDKAHLNLHINSLELGDSAVYFCASSLRNSAKNIQYFGAGTRLSVL.

The rearrangement links TRBV6-5 to TRBJ2-7; the TRBD2 assignment by TCRdb is unverifiable without DNA. Germline V gene sequence: CDR1 MNHEY, CDR2 SVGAGI. The length of the CDR3 is 16 residues. The CDR3 sequence is CASSYSRTSDPYEQYF.